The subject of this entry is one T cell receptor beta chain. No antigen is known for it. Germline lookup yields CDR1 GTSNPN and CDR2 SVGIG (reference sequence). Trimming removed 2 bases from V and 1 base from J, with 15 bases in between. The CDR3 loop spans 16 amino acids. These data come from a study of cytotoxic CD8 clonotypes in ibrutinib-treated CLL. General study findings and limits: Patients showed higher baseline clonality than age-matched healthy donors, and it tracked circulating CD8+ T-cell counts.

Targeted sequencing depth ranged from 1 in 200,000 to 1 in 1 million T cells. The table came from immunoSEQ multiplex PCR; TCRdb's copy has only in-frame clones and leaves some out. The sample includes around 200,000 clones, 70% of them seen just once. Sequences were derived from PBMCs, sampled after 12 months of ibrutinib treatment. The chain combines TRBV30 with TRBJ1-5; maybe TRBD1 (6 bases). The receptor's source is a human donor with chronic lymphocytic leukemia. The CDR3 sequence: CAWSLPGAISNQPQHF. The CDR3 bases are TGTGCCTGGAGTCTCCCGGGGGCGATAAGCAATCAGCCCCAGCATTTT.